One sample yielded the 8 T cell receptor beta chains listed below, sequenced in a study of spatial heterogeneity in lung cancer. The time point denotes: blood at routine non-recurrence follow-up after resection. TCRs were sequenced from unsorted whole RNA of tumor, nontumor lung or PBMC. TCRdb recomputed calls from the 5' RACE reads with MiXCR, one row per CDR3 protein. The sample lists under 30,000 distinct CDR3 sequences, 6% occurring once. The sequenced sample was PBMCs, obtained at follow-up. The receptors originated from a male donor with early-stage non-small cell lung cancer.

This clonotype occurred many times. CDR3 sequence reads: CASSQGTDTDTQYF. The CDR3 DNA reads TGTGCCAGCAGCCAAGGGACGGACACAGATACGCAGTATTTT. The V call is TRBV3-1, the J call TRBJ2-3, with D unclear. CDR3 length: 14 amino acids. V lost 1 base and J lost 2, with 7 bases in between. The germline V gene encodes CDR1 LGHDT and CDR2 YNNKEL (reference sequence).

The sample holds a few counts of this clonotype. V is TRBV6-5 and J is TRBJ2-7; the D gene is possibly TRBD2 (6 bases). The germline CDR1 and CDR2 sequences are MNHEY and SVGAGI. CDR3 length: 15 residues. V was shortened by 0 bases and J by 3 bases, with 12 bases between the two germline ends. The CDR3 spells CASSYSPGGGYEQYV. CDR3 nucleotides: TGTGCCAGCAGTTACTCTCCTGGGGGAGGCTACGAGCAGTACGTC.

This clonotype appeared many times. V and J are TRBV7-6 and TRBJ2-1; 11 bases line up with TRBD2. Germline assignment: CDR1 SGHVS and CDR2 FNYEAQ. The V gene end was trimmed by 5 bases and the J gene end by 10 bases; junction bases not matched to a gene: 7. The CDR3 totals 14 residues. The CDR3 is CASSAGTSGVEQFF. The CDR3 bases are TGTGCCAGCAGCGCGGGGACTAGCGGAGTAGAGCAGTTCTTC.

Many counts were recorded for this clonotype. This chain uses TRBV24-1 with TRBJ2-1, with 7 bases aligning to TRBD1. J was trimmed by 15 bases and V by 7 bases; bases with no gene match: 8. Germline assignment: CDR1 KGHDR and CDR2 SFDVKD. The CDR3 contains 11 residues. The CDR3 DNA reads TGTGCCACCAGCCGACAGGGTAATTGGTTCTTC. Translation: CATSRQGNWFF.

The table lists this clonotype with many counts. The chain recombines TRBV10-3 with TRBJ2-3; TRBD1 is a possible D gene (6 bases). The CDR3 spans 15 residues. Trimming took off 3 bases at V and 0 bases at J, with 10 bases between the two ends. Germline CDR1 reads ENHRY; CDR2 reads SYGVKD. CDR3: CAISEKGESTDTQYF. The CDR3 nucleotides are TGTGCCATCAGTGAAAAGGGGGAAAGCACAGATACGCAGTATTTT.

This clonotype was seen a handful of times. V gene TRBV20-1 combines with J gene TRBJ2-1, with 9 bases that match TRBD2. Per germline, CDR1 DFQATT and CDR2 SNEGSKA (reference sequence). V shed 6 bases and J 5 bases; nucleotides not matched to a gene: 11. This CDR3 contains 15 residues. The CDR3 sequence is CSAQPGLAIDNEQFF. CDR3 coding DNA: TGCAGTGCCCAACCGGGACTAGCCATCGACAATGAGCAGTTCTTC.

This clonotype was observed many times. The V and J genes are TRBV29-1 and TRBJ2-2; a possible D gene is TRBD1 (5 bases). Germline values: CDR1 SQVTM, CDR2 ANQGSEA. This CDR3 region has 17 residues. V shed 6 bases and J shed 2 bases, with 22 bases lying between them. CDR3 DNA sequence: TGCAGCGTCCCCAGGGTGCGAGACTCATCTAACACCGGGGAGCTGTTTTTT. This gives the protein CSVPRVRDSSNTGELFF.

This clonotype was seen repeatedly, ten times or more. V and J are TRBV5-1 and TRBJ2-1, with TRBD1 as a possible D gene (5 bases). This CDR3 spans 15 amino acids. V was trimmed by 1 base and J by 5 bases, leaving 13 bases between them. CDR1 and CDR2 (germline): SGHRS, YFSETQ. This CDR3 reads CASSLRQYQNNEQFF. DNA for the CDR3: TGCGCCAGCAGCTTGCGACAGTACCAAAACAATGAGCAGTTCTTC.